A single sample gave rise to the 20 T cell receptor beta chains below, sequenced in a study of vaccination and CD4 T cells after COVID-19. For these TCRs, the target antigens are not known. The sample's treatment: roughly ten-day PBMC culture with coronavirus spike peptide pools or control peptides (ViraFEST assay). Sequencing of the DNA from cultured CD4+ T cells was carried out with the Oncomine TCR Beta short-read assay. TCRdb reanalysed the PCR reads using MiXCR and keeps one entry per CDR3 protein. The sample lists 4,000 to 5,000 distinct CDR3 sequences, 21% occurring once. Sequenced input: CD4+ T cells from blood, cultured in vitro. Receptors originate from a human donor who had recovered from COVID-19.

This chain connects TRBV12-3 or TRBV12-4 to TRBJ2-3; TRBD1 aligns across 7 bases. This CDR3 is 14 amino acids long. V gave up 5 bases and J gave up 2 bases; unmatched junction bases: 4. Here the CDR3 reads CASSEGQSTDTQYF. The CDR3 DNA is TGTGCCAGCAGTGAGGGACAGTCCACAGATACGCAGTATTTT.

This clonotype was seen more than once but under ten times. The DNA for the CDR3 is TGTGCCAGCAGCTTAGCGGAGACGAAGGTGGGTGGCTACACCTTC. Residues: CASSLAETKVGGYTF. V is TRBV7-9 and J is TRBJ1-2; D is unresolved. This CDR3 spans 15 amino acids. The V gene's germline CDR1 is SEHNR and CDR2 FQNEAQ (reference sequence). V was shortened by 0 bases and J by 7 bases, with 15 bases between the two germline ends.

By share, this clonotype counts as medium-sized. The chain uses TRBV4-2 and TRBJ2-5, with TRBD2 matching 13 bases. The CDR3 has 16 residues. The V segment lost 2 bases and the J segment 3 bases; nucleotides outside the gene matches: 3. The germline V gene encodes CDR1 LGHNA and CDR2 YNFKEQ. CDR3 in DNA: TGTGCCAGCAGCCAAACTAGCGGGGGGGCCGAAGAGACCCAGTACTTC. Its protein is CASSQTSGGAEETQYF.

The rearrangement uses TRBV7-3 and TRBJ1-2; possibly TRBD1 for D (5 bases). Germline CDR1 and CDR2: SGHTA and FQGTGA. CDR3 length: 13 amino acids. The V end lost 3 bases, the J end lost 5 bases, and 10 bases lay between the germline ends. The CDR3 DNA follows: TGTGCCAGCAGCTTGGACGGGGGTTATGGCTACACCTTC. Translation gives CASSLDGGYGYTF. The full variable domain, its missing parts supplied by reference TRBV7-3 and TRBJ1-2, is GAGVSQTPSNKVTEKGKYVELRCDPISGHTALYWYRQSLGQGPEFLIYFQGTGAADDSGLPNDRFFAVRPEGSVSTLKIQRTERGDSAVYLCASSLDGGYGYTFGSGTRLTVV.

In this sample, this clonotype turned up a few times. The chain joins TRBV25-1 to TRBJ2-1; D is unclear. Trimming took 5 bases from V and 0 from J, leaving 14 bases between them. Germline V lookup: CDR1 MGHDK, CDR2 SYGVNS. This CDR3 has 16 residues. The CDR3 region has the DNA TGTGCCAGCAGTCCCCTTATTGCCAGCTCCTACAATGAGCAGTTCTTC. Its protein product is CASSPLIASSYNEQFF.

V is TRBV29-1 and J is TRBJ1-5; the D gene is possibly TRBD1 (5 bases). The V gene lost 6 bases and the J gene lost 6 bases, with 15 bases spanning the gap. Germline V gene sequence: CDR1 SQVTM, CDR2 ANQGSEA. This CDR3 has 13 amino acids. The CDR3 loop is CSVGEGHGQPQHF. The DNA for the CDR3 is TGCAGCGTCGGCGAGGGGCACGGTCAGCCCCAGCATTTT.

Comment on this clonotype: The junction shows a germline mismatch at one end, possibly a read error. The V and J genes are TRBV12-3 or TRBV12-4 and TRBJ2-4; D unclear. The CDR3 is 14 amino acids. CDR3 loop: CAGSLLLAKNIQYF. DNA for the CDR3: TGTGCCGGCAGTTTACTCCTAGCCAAAAACATTCAGTACTTC.

By proportion, this clonotype is medium-sized. The chain joins TRBV20-1 to TRBJ1-3, with D uncertain. V shed 0 bases and J shed 1 base, with 1 base lying between them. This CDR3 spans 12 amino acids. Germline V lookup: CDR1 DFQATT, CDR2 SNEGSKA (reference sequence). The CDR3 region has the DNA TGCAGTGCTAGAGAATCTGGAAACACCATATATTTT. It yields the protein CSARESGNTIYF.

This chain joins TRBV18 and TRBJ1-2; D is unclear. V lost 0 bases and J 1 base, leaving 12 bases between the germline ends. CDR1 and CDR2 from the germline V gene are KGHSH and LQKENI. The CDR3 covers 16 residues. The CDR3 DNA reads TGTGCCAGCTCACCACCATCCCAGATCCTTAACTATGGCTACACCTTC. Protein sequence: CASSPPSQILNYGYTF.

The rearrangement uses TRBV6-2 or TRBV6-3 and TRBJ2-3; D is unresolved. The ends were cut back, 5 bases at V and 2 bases at J, with 11 bases in the middle. CDR3 length: 14 amino acids. The germline CDR1 and CDR2 sequences are MNHEY and SVGEGT. CDR3 in DNA: TGTGCCAGCAGTGGACCCTTCGACACAGATACGCAGTATTTT. It translates to CASSGPFDTDTQYF.

This clonotype turned up a few times. For the CDR3, the DNA is TGTGCCAGCAGTCAATCCGGGACAGGGGGCCCTATGAACACTGAAGCTTTCTTT. Protein: CASSQSGTGGPMNTEAFF. The chain carries TRBV12-3 or TRBV12-4 and TRBJ1-1, with 12 bases fitting TRBD1. The CDR3 runs 18 residues. V was pared by 5 bases and J by 0 bases, with 10 bases of the junction left unmatched.

CDR3 sequence (DNA): TGTGCCAGCAGTGAATTTTATGGCGGGGCAGGGAGATCCCAAGAGACCCAGTACTTC. Translation gives CASSEFYGGAGRSQETQYF. This chain connects TRBV6-1 to TRBJ2-5, with D maybe TRBD2 (6 bases). The germline gives CDR1 MNHNS, CDR2 SASEGT. This CDR3 spans 19 amino acids. V gave up 2 bases and J gave up 1 base, with 23 bases separating them.

The chain recombines TRBV5-6 with TRBJ2-7; D uncertain. Germline V gene data show CDR1 as SGHDT and CDR2 as YYEEEE. CDR3 size: 13 residues. Trimming removed 0 bases from V and 6 bases from J, with 10 bases in between. CDR3 sequence reads: CASSLDTAFEQYF. CDR3 coding DNA: TGTGCCAGCAGCTTGGATACAGCTTTCGAGCAGTACTTC.

The chain's CDR3 is CASSPEVMRSGNTIYF. CDR3 nucleotides: TGTGCCAGCAGCCCGGAGGTGATGCGCTCTGGAAACACCATATATTTT. V usage is TRBV5-4 and J usage is TRBJ1-3; D is unresolved. Germline loops: CDR1 SGHNT, CDR2 YYREEE (reference sequence). This CDR3 is 16 amino acids long. Between the trimmed V and J ends, which lost 4 bases and 0 bases, there was a span of 14 bases.

CDR3 sequence (DNA): TGTGCCAGCAGCTTAAATAGCGGGGGGGCCGCAGATACGCAGTATTTT. Protein product: CASSLNSGGAADTQYF. The chain recombines TRBV7-3 with TRBJ2-3; TRBD2 matches at 11 bases. Germline V CDR1 and CDR2: SGHTA, FQGTGA. The CDR3 loop spans 16 amino acids. The V segment lost 1 base and the J segment 4 bases; nucleotides outside the gene matches: 4.

In nucleotides, the CDR3 is TGTGCCAGCAGCTTTGACAGGGGCCAGCCCCAGCATTTT. It encodes CASSFDRGQPQHF. The V gene is TRBV7-2, the J gene TRBJ1-5, with 8 bases lining up with TRBD1. The germline CDR1 and CDR2 sequences are SGHTA and FQGNSA. J was trimmed by 7 bases and V by 3 bases; bases with no gene match: 2. The CDR3 is 13 residues long. Based on the CDR3 plus reference TRBV7-2 and TRBJ1-5, the full variable domain is GAGVSQSPSNKVTEKGKDVELRCDPISGHTALYWYRQSLGQGLEFLIYFQGNSAPDKSGLPSDRFSAERTGGSVSTLTIQRTQQEDSAVYLCASSFDRGQPQHFGDGTRLSIL.

Only a few counts were recorded for this clonotype. V and J are TRBV10-2 and TRBJ2-3; the match to TRBD2 covers 13 bases. Germline V gives CDR1 WSHSY, CDR2 SAAADI. This CDR3 contains 14 residues. The trim removed 7 bases at V and 6 bases at J, leaving 4 bases unmatched. The CDR3 sequence: CASTATSGGDTQYF. DNA of the CDR3: TGCGCCAGCACCGCGACTAGCGGGGGGGATACGCAGTATTTT.

This clonotype is medium-sized in the sample. This rearrangement joins TRBV20-1 to TRBJ1-1, with D possibly TRBD1 on 5 matching bases. With 1 base removed from V and 4 bases from J, the gap between germline ends came to 10 bases. The CDR3 length is 13 residues. Germline CDR1 is DFQATT and CDR2 is SNEGSKA (reference sequence). DNA of the CDR3: TGCAGTGCTAGAGGGGACCCTATCACTGAAGCTTTCTTT. Amino acid sequence: CSARGDPITEAFF.

The sample holds a few counts of this clonotype. The rearrangement uses TRBV29-1 and TRBJ1-1; D gene unclear. This CDR3 has 12 amino acids. The V and J ends lost 7 bases and 1 base respectively, with 10 bases between them. Per germline, CDR1 SQVTM and CDR2 ANQGSEA. The CDR3, as DNA: TGCAGCGCCCTGAGCGGGAACACTGAAGCTTTCTTT. Amino acid sequence: CSALSGNTEAFF.

This clonotype was picked up a small number of times. V and J are TRBV6-1 and TRBJ1-6, with D hard to call. The CDR3 spans 15 residues. Germline V CDR1 and CDR2: MNHNS, SASEGT. Trimming removed 7 bases at V and 0 bases at J, with 10 bases between. The CDR3 here is CASIESFSYNSPLHF. CDR3 nucleotide sequence: TGTGCCAGCATAGAGTCGTTCTCCTATAATTCACCCCTCCACTTT.